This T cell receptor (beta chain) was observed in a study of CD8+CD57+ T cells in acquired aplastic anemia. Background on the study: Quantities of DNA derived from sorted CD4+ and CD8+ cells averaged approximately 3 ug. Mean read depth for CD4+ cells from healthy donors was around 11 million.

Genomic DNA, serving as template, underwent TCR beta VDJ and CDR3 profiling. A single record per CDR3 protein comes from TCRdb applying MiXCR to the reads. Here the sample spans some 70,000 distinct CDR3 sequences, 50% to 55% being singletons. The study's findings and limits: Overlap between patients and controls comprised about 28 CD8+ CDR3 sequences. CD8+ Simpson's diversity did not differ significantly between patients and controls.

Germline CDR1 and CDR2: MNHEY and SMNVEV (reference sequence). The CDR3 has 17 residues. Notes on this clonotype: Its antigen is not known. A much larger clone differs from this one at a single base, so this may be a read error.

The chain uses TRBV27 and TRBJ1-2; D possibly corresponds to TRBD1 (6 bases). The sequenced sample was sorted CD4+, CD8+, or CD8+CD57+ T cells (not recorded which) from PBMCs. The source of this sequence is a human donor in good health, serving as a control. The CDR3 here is CASSLSITGMANYDYTF. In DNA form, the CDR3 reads TGTGCCAGCAGTTTATCGATAACAGGGATGGCCAACTATGACTACACCTTC.